A single count supports the clone carrying this TCR beta chain. Its cognate antigen is unknown. Treatment defined: approximately nine-day PBMC culture with coronavirus spike peptide pools or control peptides (ViraFEST assay). These data are taken from a study of vaccination and CD4 T cells after COVID-19. Looking at the study overall: The convalescents, six males and four females, included two who were Hispanic.

Cultured CD4+ T cell DNA underwent sequencing with the Oncomine TCR Beta short-read assay. Investigators isolated genomic DNA from cultured CD4+ T cells. TCRdb passed the PCR reads through MiXCR, listing each CDR3 protein once. Of around 9,800 distinct CDR3 sequences listed, approximately 49% are singletons. The CDR3 covers 16 residues. Germline CDR1 and CDR2: DFQATT and SNEGSKA (reference sequence). Trimming at V came to 5 bases and at J to 4 bases, leaving 5 bases not matched to a gene. The chain has TRBV20-1 and TRBJ2-1; 16 bases match TRBD2. Source material: CD4+ T cells from blood, cultured in vitro. The sequence came from a human donor who had recovered from COVID-19. The CDR3 sequence: CSAVPGLAGGYNEQFF. DNA of the CDR3: TGCAGTGCTGTCCCGGGACTAGCGGGGGGGTACAATGAGCAGTTCTTC.